The rows below give T cell receptor beta chains drawn from one sample of a study of blood T cell repertoires in COVID-19. Generated by immunoSEQ multiplex PCR, the TCRdb table keeps only in-frame clones and is missing some. The repertoire holds under 300,000 clones, about 86% seen once, with roughly 5.8% in the top ten. The source material was peripheral blood. The source is a man between 60 and 75 years old with acute or convalescent COVID-19. Each CDR3 is given with its conserved first and last residue. Each record gives: clone size, V gene, D gene, J gene, CDR3 DNA, CDR3 protein. D genes are given only for firm matches. Size tells how often a clone was seen (once, few, many) or the class of an expanded clone, and some rows leave it out.

clone size: NA; V gene: TRBV19; D gene: NA; J gene: TRBJ1-3; CDR3 DNA: TGTGCCACCGCCGGGACACACTCTGGAAACACCATATATTTT; CDR3 protein: CATAGTHSGNTIYF
clone size: NA; V gene: TRBV2; D gene: TRBD1; J gene: TRBJ2-4; CDR3 DNA: TGTGCCAGCGGTGGTGCCGGGACAGGGGGAAACATTCAGTACTTC; CDR3 protein: CASGGAGTGGNIQYF
clone size: once; V gene: TRBV11-3; D gene: NA; J gene: TRBJ2-5; CDR3 DNA: TGTGCCAGCAGCACCCGGACTGGACAGAGCCAAGAGACCCAGTACTTC; CDR3 protein: CASSTRTGQSQETQYF
clone size: NA; V gene: TRBV6-5; D gene: TRBD1; J gene: TRBJ2-1; CDR3 DNA: TGTGCCAGCAGTTACCGCACAGGGGGGAATGAGCAGTTCTTC; CDR3 protein: CASSYRTGGNEQFF
clone size: NA; V gene: TRBV28; D gene: NA; J gene: TRBJ1-2; CDR3 DNA: TGTGCCATTACCAGGGCGCCGAGCTATGGCTACACCTTC; CDR3 protein: CAITRAPSYGYTF
clone size: NA; V gene: TRBV6-2/TRBV6-3; D gene: TRBD1; J gene: TRBJ1-2; CDR3 DNA: TGTGCCAGCAGCCCACAGGGGGCAATCTATGGCTACACCTTC; CDR3 protein: CASSPQGAIYGYTF
clone size: NA; V gene: TRBV7-3; D gene: TRBD2; J gene: TRBJ2-7; CDR3 DNA: TGTGCCAGCAGCTTGGGCGGGAGGGCCAACGAGCAGTACTTC; CDR3 protein: CASSLGGRANEQYF
clone size: few; V gene: TRBV29-1; D gene: TRBD1; J gene: TRBJ2-1; CDR3 DNA: TGCAGCGTTGTGGGACAGGGGGGGAACAATGAGCAGTTCTTC; CDR3 protein: CSVVGQGGNNEQFF
clone size: NA; V gene: TRBV28; D gene: NA; J gene: TRBJ1-2; CDR3 DNA: TGTGCCAGCAGTTTTCAGACATTAAGGGGCTACACCTTC; CDR3 protein: CASSFQTLRGYTF
clone size: NA; V gene: TRBV4-1; D gene: NA; J gene: TRBJ2-2; CDR3 DNA: TGCGCCAGCAGCCTGACTGTGGGGGAGGACACCGGGGAGCTGTTTTTT; CDR3 protein: CASSLTVGEDTGELFF
clone size: few; V gene: TRBV4-3; D gene: TRBD1; J gene: TRBJ2-7; CDR3 DNA: TGCGCCAGCAGCCAAAGGACAGGGAGAGAGCAGTACTTC; CDR3 protein: CASSQRTGREQYF
clone size: NA; V gene: TRBV28; D gene: TRBD1; J gene: TRBJ1-5; CDR3 DNA: TGTGCCGGTGGTAGGGGGCACAATCAGCCCCAGCATTTT; CDR3 protein: CAGGRGHNQPQHF
clone size: NA; V gene: TRBV28; D gene: TRBD1; J gene: TRBJ1-6; CDR3 DNA: TGTGCCAGCAGCCCTTTAGGGCCCCCCCGGGACAGTTTCTCCTATAATTCACCCCTCCACTTT; CDR3 protein: CASSPLGPPRDSFSYNSPLHF
clone size: NA; V gene: TRBV6-2/TRBV6-3; D gene: TRBD1; J gene: TRBJ1-2; CDR3 DNA: TGTGCCAGCAGTCCCGGGACAGGGGGACCTAACTATGGCTACACCTTC; CDR3 protein: CASSPGTGGPNYGYTF
clone size: NA; V gene: TRBV7-8; D gene: NA; J gene: TRBJ1-5; CDR3 DNA: TGTGCCAGCAGCTTAGCGGGGGACAAACCCCAGCATTTT; CDR3 protein: CASSLAGDKPQHF
clone size: NA; V gene: TRBV28; D gene: NA; J gene: TRBJ1-2; CDR3 DNA: TGTGCCAGCAGTTTTGGGGGCGATTACTATGGCTACACCTTC; CDR3 protein: CASSFGGDYYGYTF
clone size: NA; V gene: TRBV19; D gene: TRBD1; J gene: TRBJ2-3; CDR3 DNA: TGTGCCAGTGCTGGGACAGGGAGTAAGGCAGATACGCAGTATTTT; CDR3 protein: CASAGTGSKADTQYF
clone size: NA; V gene: TRBV5-1; D gene: NA; J gene: TRBJ1-4; CDR3 DNA: TGCGCCAGCAGCTTAAAAGGGGGAGAAAAACTGTTTTTT; CDR3 protein: CASSLKGGEKLFF
clone size: NA; V gene: TRBV24-1; D gene: TRBD2; J gene: TRBJ2-1; CDR3 DNA: TGTGCCACCAGTGATGCCCTCCTAGCGGGTGGACAGTTCTTC; CDR3 protein: CATSDALLAGGQFF
clone size: once; V gene: TRBV28; D gene: NA; J gene: TRBJ2-1; CDR3 DNA: TGTGCCAGCAGTTTCGGTTGGGCGTCATACAATGAGCAGTTCTTC; CDR3 protein: CASSFGWASYNEQFF
clone size: NA; V gene: TRBV11-2; D gene: TRBD2; J gene: TRBJ2-7; CDR3 DNA: TGTGCCAGCGGGGGACTAGCGGACTACGAGCAGTACTTC; CDR3 protein: CASGGLADYEQYF
clone size: NA; V gene: TRBV7-2; D gene: NA; J gene: TRBJ1-3; CDR3 DNA: TGTGCCAGCAGCTTAGGAGCCAGGGGTTCTCTGATCTCTGGAAACACCATATATTTT; CDR3 protein: CASSLGARGSLISGNTIYF
clone size: NA; V gene: TRBV7-3; D gene: TRBD1; J gene: TRBJ2-2; CDR3 DNA: TGTGCCAGCAGCGCCCAGGGGGACAGGGCCACCGGGGAGCTGTTTTTT; CDR3 protein: CASSAQGDRATGELFF
clone size: NA; V gene: TRBV21-1; D gene: NA; J gene: TRBJ2-7; CDR3 DNA: TGTGCCAGCAGCAGTCTGACTAGCCGACACTACGAGCAGTACTTC; CDR3 protein: CASSSLTSRHYEQYF
clone size: NA; V gene: TRBV28; D gene: NA; J gene: TRBJ1-1; CDR3 DNA: TGTGCCAGCAGTTTTTCGGCAGGGATGTGGGCTTTCTTT; CDR3 protein: CASSFSAGMWAFF
clone size: NA; V gene: TRBV30; D gene: TRBD1; J gene: TRBJ1-5; CDR3 DNA: TGTGCCTGGAGTGTGCAGGGGGGATTACAGCCCCAGCATTTT; CDR3 protein: CAWSVQGGLQPQHF
clone size: few; V gene: TRBV12-3/TRBV12-4; D gene: NA; J gene: TRBJ1-1; CDR3 DNA: TGTGCCAGCAGGGATGACAGAAGCACTGAAGCTTTCTTT; CDR3 protein: CASRDDRSTEAFF